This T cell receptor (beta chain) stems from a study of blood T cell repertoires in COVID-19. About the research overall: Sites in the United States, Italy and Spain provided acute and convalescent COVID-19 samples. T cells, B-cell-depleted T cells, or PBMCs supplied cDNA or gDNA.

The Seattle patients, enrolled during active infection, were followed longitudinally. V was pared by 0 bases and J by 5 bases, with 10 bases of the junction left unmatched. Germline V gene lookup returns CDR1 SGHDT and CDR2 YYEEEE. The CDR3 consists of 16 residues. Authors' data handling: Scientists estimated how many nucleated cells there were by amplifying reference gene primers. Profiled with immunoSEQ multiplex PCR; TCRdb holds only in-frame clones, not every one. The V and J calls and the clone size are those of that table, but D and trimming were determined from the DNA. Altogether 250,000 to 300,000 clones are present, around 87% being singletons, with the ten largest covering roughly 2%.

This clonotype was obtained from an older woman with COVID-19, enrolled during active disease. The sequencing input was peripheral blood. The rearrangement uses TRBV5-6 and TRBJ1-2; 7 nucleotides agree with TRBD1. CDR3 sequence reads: CASSLALDRAFYGYTF. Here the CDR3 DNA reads TGTGCCAGCAGCTTGGCCTTAGACAGGGCGTTTTATGGCTACACCTTC.